The 25 T cell receptor beta chains in this list originate from one sample, sequenced in a study of blood T cell repertoires in COVID-19. Clones were read by immunoSEQ multiplex PCR, and TCRdb kept only the in-frame ones, dropping some. The table has 150,000 or so clones, 70% to 90% seen once. The sequencing sample was made of peripheral blood. These receptors were taken from a woman aged 60-70 years with COVID-19, enrolled during active disease.

This clone was seen a handful of times. The chain couples TRBV3-1 (or the pseudogene TRBV3-2) to TRBJ2-1, with 8 nucleotides matching TRBD2. The germline CDR1 and CDR2 sequences are LGHDT and YNNKEL (reference sequence). The CDR3 sequence is 17 residues long. With V trimmed by 4 bases and J by 7 bases, 15 bases remained unmatched. The DNA of the CDR3 is TGTGCCAGCAGCCCGGGGGAGGGCGGGGGGCGCGGGAATGAGCAGTTCTTC. Protein: CASSPGEGGGRGNEQFF.

The chain combines TRBV9 with TRBJ1-6; D ambiguous. Trimming left V 0 bases short and J 8 bases short, with 12 bases between. This CDR3 is built from 15 residues. Germline V gene data show CDR1 as SGDLS and CDR2 as YYNGEE. This CDR3 is CASSVEAGPHSPLHF. DNA of the CDR3: TGTGCCAGCAGCGTAGAGGCAGGTCCTCATTCACCCCTCCACTTT.

This chain joins TRBV29-1 and TRBJ2-7; 10 bases agree with TRBD1. CDR3 length: 13 residues. The V segment lost 7 bases and the J segment 7 bases; nucleotides outside the gene matches: 10. Germline loops: CDR1 SQVTM, CDR2 ANQGSEA. The CDR3 DNA is TGCAGCGCATCCGGGACAGGGGCGGGGGAGCAGTACTTC. Protein: CSASGTGAGEQYF.

The chain combines TRBV5-3 with TRBJ1-5; 10 positions agree with TRBD1. TRBV5-3 is marked as an open reading frame, function uncertain. V trimming: 10 bases; J trimming: 7 bases; junction bases outside the gene matches: 5. This CDR3 contains 12 residues. The CDR3 region has the DNA TGTGCCTTTCGACAGGGGGCCCAGCCCCAGCATTTT. Its protein is CAFRQGAQPQHF.

This clone was counted a few times. The chain combines TRBV5-1 with TRBJ2-2, with D possibly TRBD1 on 6 matching bases. Per germline, CDR1 SGHRS and CDR2 YFSETQ. CDR3 length: 16 amino acids. The germline V and J ends were trimmed by 4 bases and 1 base, with 14 bases remaining between them. This CDR3 reads CASSDRDKVNTGELFF. CDR3 coding DNA: TGCGCCAGCAGCGACCGGGACAAGGTGAACACCGGGGAGCTGTTTTTT.

As DNA, the CDR3 is TGTGCCACCAGTGATCAGACGGGGGTCGGAGAGACCCAGTACTTC. It specifies CATSDQTGVGETQYF. The chain combines TRBV24-1 with TRBJ2-5, with D possibly matching TRBD2 (6 bases). From germline, CDR1 is KGHDR and CDR2 SFDVKD. The CDR3 extends over 15 amino acids. V gave up 3 bases and J gave up 4 bases, with 14 bases separating them.

The CDR3 DNA is TGTGCCAGCAGTAGGGGACAGAACAATGAGCAGTTCTTC. It codes for CASSRGQNNEQFF. This chain joins TRBV2 and TRBJ2-1, with 7 bases fitting TRBD1. This CDR3 region has 13 residues. CDR1 is SNHLY, CDR2 FYNNEI, per germline. After removal of 5 bases from V and 5 bases from J, the junction contained 3 bases not matched to a gene.

The table lists this clone with a few counts. The V gene is TRBV7-2, the J gene TRBJ2-3; D may be TRBD2 (5 bases). Germline CDR1 reads SGHTA; CDR2 reads FQGNSA. The V end was cut by 4 bases, the J end by 6 bases, with 14 bases between. The length of the CDR3 is 14 residues. The CDR3 sequence: CASSSTTTWDTQYF. The CDR3 region has the DNA TGTGCCAGCAGCTCCACGACTACGTGGGATACGCAGTATTTT.

The V gene is TRBV3-1 (or the pseudogene TRBV3-2), the J gene TRBJ2-7; TRBD2 matches 7 bases. After removal of 6 bases from V and 1 base from J, the junction contained 3 bases not matched to a gene. The CDR3 length is 13 residues. The V gene's germline CDR1 is LGHDT and CDR2 YNNKEL (reference sequence). CDR3 sequence: CASSPGGSYEQYF. The CDR3 DNA sequence: TGTGCCAGCAGTCCCGGGGGGTCCTACGAGCAGTACTTC.

The gene calls are TRBV19 and TRBJ2-2; D is perhaps TRBD2 (6 bases). Germline CDR1 reads LNHDA; CDR2 reads SQIVND (reference sequence). V lost 1 base and J lost 2, with 8 bases in between. The CDR3 is made up of 15 amino acids. The CDR3 reads CASSIGEVNTGELFF. The CDR3 nucleotides read TGTGCCAGTAGTATAGGGGAGGTCAACACCGGGGAGCTGTTTTTT.

The chain recombines TRBV3-1 (or the pseudogene TRBV3-2) with TRBJ1-1; maybe TRBD1 (6 bases). V gave up 5 bases and J gave up 6 bases, with 16 bases separating them. The CDR3 sequence is 14 residues long. The germline V gene has CDR1 LGHDT and CDR2 YNNKEL (reference sequence). CDR3 nucleotide sequence: TGTGCCAGCAGCGCACAGGGAAAGGGTTCTGAAGCTTTCTTT. It encodes CASSAQGKGSEAFF.

The chain joins TRBV6-4 to TRBJ1-2; D is undetermined. Looked up from germline, CDR1 is MRHNA and CDR2 is SNTAGT. V lost 4 bases and J lost 8, with 20 bases in between. The CDR3 is made up of 15 amino acids. CDR3 sequence (DNA): TGTGCCAGCAGTGCCTCAATCTGGGCAGATAGAGGCTACACCTTC. Translation gives CASSASIWADRGYTF.

This chain uses TRBV5-1 with TRBJ2-2; TRBD1 is a possible D gene (5 bases). The CDR3 runs 16 residues. V was shortened by 1 base and J by 3 bases, with 13 bases between the two germline ends. Germline lookup yields CDR1 SGHRS and CDR2 YFSETQ. The CDR3, as DNA: TGCGCCAGCAGCTTGTCGCCAGGGTCAGACACCGGGGAGCTGTTTTTT. Protein sequence: CASSLSPGSDTGELFF.

Comments on this clone: The junction does not match germline at one end; this may be a read error. This chain uses TRBV7-7 with TRBJ2-1; D may be TRBD1 (5 bases). Germline V gives CDR1 SSHAT, CDR2 FNYEAQ (reference sequence). CDR3 size: 12 residues. CDR3 region: CASSLEGDEQFF. The CDR3 region has the DNA TGTGCTAGCAGCTTAGAAGGGGATGAGCAGTTCTTC.

The chain employs TRBV12-2 and TRBJ1-5; no DNA check was done on the table's D call, TRBD1. TRBV12-2 is a pseudogene segment. CDR3 length: 14 amino acids. This CDR3 reads CASRPHRGLQPQHF. The CDR3 nucleotides read TGTGCAAGTCGCCCCCACAGGGGGCTGCAGCCCCAGCATTTT.

The gene calls are TRBV6-6 and TRBJ1-5, with 10 nucleotides matching TRBD1. V lost 7 bases to trimming and J lost 4 bases; unmatched junction nucleotides: 10. Germline V gene data show CDR1 as MNHNY and CDR2 as SVGAGI (reference sequence). The length of the CDR3 is 16 residues. CDR3 in amino acids: CASTPFGTGENQPQHF. The CDR3 region has the DNA TGTGCCAGCACTCCTTTTGGGACAGGGGAGAATCAGCCCCAGCATTTT.

The chain recombines TRBV19 with TRBJ1-1; D not resolved. With 1 base removed from V and 3 bases from J, the gap between germline ends came to 12 bases. The CDR3 is 15 amino acids. Looked up from germline, CDR1 is LNHDA and CDR2 is SQIVND (reference sequence). CDR3 residues: CASSIGSDMDTEAFF. In DNA, the CDR3 is TGTGCCAGTAGTATAGGATCAGACATGGACACTGAAGCTTTCTTT.

This clone occurred a few times. The chain employs TRBV7-3 and TRBJ2-2; D call uncertain. CDR1 is SGHTA, CDR2 FQGTGA, per germline. Between the trimmed V and J ends, which lost 5 bases and 5 bases, there was a span of 6 bases. The length of the CDR3 is 12 residues. CDR3 region: CASSPTTGELFF. In DNA form, the CDR3 reads TGTGCCAGCAGCCCCACTACCGGGGAGCTGTTTTTT.

V is TRBV28 and J is TRBJ1-1; the match to TRBD1 covers 7 bases. Germline lookup yields CDR1 MDHEN and CDR2 SYDVKM. This CDR3 spans 13 amino acids. The V segment lost 4 bases and the J segment 10 bases; nucleotides outside the gene matches: 9. CDR3 protein: CASSSPGTVRAFF. The DNA of the CDR3 is TGTGCCAGCAGTTCGCCCGGGACAGTAAGAGCTTTCTTT. The full variable domain, rest sourced from reference TRBV28 and TRBJ1-1, is DVKVTQSSRYLVKRTGEKVFLECVQDMDHENMFWYRQDPGLGLRLIYFSYDVKMKEKGDIPEGYSVSREKKERFSLILESASTNQTSMYLCASSSPGTVRAFFGQGTRLTVV.

The CDR3 DNA reads as TGTGCCAGCAGTTCCCTAAGCGGGGGGGCCTCAGATACGCAGTATTTT. This translates into CASSSLSGGASDTQYF. The rearrangement uses TRBV27 and TRBJ2-3, with TRBD2 matching over 10 bases. CDR1 and CDR2 (germline): MNHEY, SMNVEV (reference sequence). This CDR3 region has 16 residues. With 4 bases clipped from V and 4 bases from J, the junction kept 8 bases outside the gene matches.

This chain uses TRBV5-1 with TRBJ2-1; 10 positions agree with TRBD1. Germline trimming cut 0 bases from V and 7 bases from J; bases unmatched to any gene: 10. This CDR3 has 17 amino acids. CDR1 is SGHRS and CDR2 is YFSETQ in the germline V gene. CDR3 residues: CASSLAGDRGILNEQFF. Here the CDR3 DNA reads TGCGCCAGCAGCTTGGCAGGGGACAGGGGAATTTTGAATGAGCAGTTCTTC.

This sequence joins TRBV14 and TRBJ2-2; possible D gene TRBD1, 5 bases. Trimming stripped 6 bases from V and 5 bases from J, with 10 bases between. The CDR3 has 13 residues. The germline V gene encodes CDR1 SGHDN and CDR2 FVKESK. Here the CDR3 reads CASRQGETGELFF. As DNA, the CDR3 is TGTGCCAGCAGGCAGGGCGAAACCGGGGAGCTGTTTTTT.

V usage is TRBV30 and J usage is TRBJ1-6; possible D gene TRBD1, 5 bases. Germline values: CDR1 GTSNPN, CDR2 SVGIG (reference sequence). With 0 bases removed from V and 1 base from J, the gap between germline ends came to 13 bases. This CDR3 is built from 17 residues. CDR3 in DNA: TGTGCCTGGAGTGTACGCCAGGGTGGATCCTATAATTCACCCCTCCACTTT. Amino acid sequence: CAWSVRQGGSYNSPLHF.

The gene calls are TRBV27 and TRBJ2-3, with 8 bases that match TRBD1. This CDR3 has 14 residues. After removal of 7 bases from V and 2 bases from J, the junction contained 5 bases not matched to a gene. Per the germline V gene, CDR1 is MNHEY and CDR2 is SMNVEV (reference sequence). The CDR3 protein is CASTPTGVTDTQYF. The DNA for the CDR3 is TGTGCCAGCACCCCGACAGGGGTCACAGATACGCAGTATTTT.

The rearrangement joins TRBV27 to TRBJ2-5; D call uncertain. This CDR3 spans 14 amino acids. Germline CDR1 is MNHEY and CDR2 is SMNVEV (reference sequence). V was clipped by 4 bases and J by 1 base, with 10 bases between them. CDR3 protein: CASSSTPVQETQYF. The CDR3, as DNA: TGTGCCAGCAGTTCTACCCCGGTCCAAGAGACCCAGTACTTC.